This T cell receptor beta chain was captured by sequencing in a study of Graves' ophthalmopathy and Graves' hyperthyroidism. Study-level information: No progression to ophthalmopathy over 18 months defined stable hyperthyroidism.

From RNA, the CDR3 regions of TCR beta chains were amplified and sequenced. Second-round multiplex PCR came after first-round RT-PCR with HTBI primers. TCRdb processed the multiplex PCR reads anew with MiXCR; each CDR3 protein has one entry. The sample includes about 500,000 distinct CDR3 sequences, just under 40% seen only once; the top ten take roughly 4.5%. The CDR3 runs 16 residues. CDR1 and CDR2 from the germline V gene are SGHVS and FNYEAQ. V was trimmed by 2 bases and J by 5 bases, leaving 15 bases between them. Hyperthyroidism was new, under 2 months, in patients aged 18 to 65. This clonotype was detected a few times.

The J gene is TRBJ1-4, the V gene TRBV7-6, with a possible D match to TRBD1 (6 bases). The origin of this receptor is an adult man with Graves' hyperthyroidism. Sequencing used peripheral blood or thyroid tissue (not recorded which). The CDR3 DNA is TGTGCCAGCAGCTTAAATGGGGGCGGACGGAATGAAAAACTGTTTTTT. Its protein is CASSLNGGGRNEKLFF. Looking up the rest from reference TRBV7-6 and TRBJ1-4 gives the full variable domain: GAGVSQSPRYKVTKRGQDVALRCDPISGHVSLYWYRQALGQGPEFLTYFNYEAQQDKSGLPNDRFSAERPEGSISTLTIQRTEQRDSAMYRCASSLNGGGRNEKLFFGSGTQLSVL.